The 19 T cell receptor beta chains below were found in one sample sequenced in a study of blood T cell repertoires in COVID-19. TCRdb's table, derived via immunoSEQ multiplex PCR, lists solely in-frame clones and lacks some. The sample comprises 60,000 to 75,000 clones, 87% of which are singletons, and around 3.5% rests with the top ten. What was sequenced was peripheral blood. These receptors originate from a woman between 50 and 59 years old with COVID-19, enrolled during active disease.

The table lists this clone with a count of one. DNA of the CDR3: TGCGCCAGCAGCACCCTGGGCAGGGACACCGGGGAGCTGTTTTTT. Encoded protein: CASSTLGRDTGELFF. This chain joins TRBV5-1 and TRBJ2-2; maybe TRBD1 (5 bases). Trimming removed 4 bases from V and 3 bases from J, with 13 bases in between. This CDR3 has 15 residues. Germline V gives CDR1 SGHRS, CDR2 YFSETQ.

This chain uses TRBV27 with TRBJ1-1; no clear D. Germline V lookup: CDR1 MNHEY, CDR2 SMNVEV (reference sequence). This CDR3 comprises 14 residues. Trimming left V 5 bases short and J 4 bases short, with 14 bases between. The CDR3 loop is CASSPFGRLTEAFF. Here the CDR3 DNA reads TGTGCCAGCAGTCCCTTCGGTAGACTCACTGAAGCTTTCTTT.

The V call is TRBV9, the J call TRBJ1-6, with 8 bases that match TRBD1. Losses at the gene ends were 3 bases for V and 11 bases for J; bases not matched to a gene: 7. This CDR3 has 14 amino acids. Per the germline V gene, CDR1 is SGDLS and CDR2 is YYNGEE. CDR3 protein: CASSAGQGLTPLHF. Here the CDR3 DNA reads TGTGCCAGCAGCGCTGGACAGGGACTAACACCCCTCCACTTT.

In DNA, the CDR3 is TGTGCCAGTAGTATAGGGGACAGGGCGCTGTTCTTC. It translates to CASSIGDRALFF. V gene TRBV19 combines with J gene TRBJ2-1; 9 bases line up with TRBD1. The CDR3 sequence is 12 residues long. V lost 1 base and J lost 15; bases outside the gene matches: 4. In germline, CDR1 is LNHDA, CDR2 SQIVND (reference sequence).

The chain has TRBV18 and TRBJ2-1; maybe TRBD1 (5 bases). V lost 0 bases, J lost 4 bases, and 10 bases lay in between. The CDR3 sequence is 15 residues long. Looked up from germline, CDR1 is KGHSH and CDR2 is LQKENI. This CDR3 reads CASSPPLTVYNEQFF. CDR3 sequence (DNA): TGTGCCAGCTCACCACCTTTGACAGTTTACAATGAGCAGTTCTTC.

The V call is TRBV24-1, the J call TRBJ2-1; TRBD2 matches at 9 bases. The CDR3 is 14 residues long. Germline V gene sequence: CDR1 KGHDR, CDR2 SFDVKD. V lost 8 bases and J lost 4; bases outside the gene matches: 5. CDR3 DNA: TGTGCCACCACGGCGGGAGGGGCATACAATGAGCAGTTCTTC. Protein sequence: CATTAGGAYNEQFF.

This chain uses TRBV24-1 with TRBJ1-5; 9 bases are a match to TRBD1. The V segment lost 3 bases and the J segment 6 bases; nucleotides outside the gene matches: 8. Germline values: CDR1 KGHDR, CDR2 SFDVKD. The CDR3 runs to 16 residues. The CDR3 DNA reads TGTGCCACCAGTGATACGGTGGGACAGGGAGGTCAGCCCCAGCATTTT. It is translated as CATSDTVGQGGQPQHF.

This clone showed up just once. The chain joins TRBV21-1 to TRBJ1-4; the table's TRBD1 call for D was not verified on the DNA. TRBV21-1 constitutes a pseudogene. This CDR3 contains 14 residues. CDR3 region: CASSTRDRREKLFF. In DNA, the CDR3 is TGTGCCAGCAGCACCCGGGACAGGAGGGAAAAACTGTTTTTT.

The chain links TRBV7-2 to TRBJ2-1, with TRBD2 matching over 11 bases. V lost 5 bases, J lost 6 bases, and 9 bases stayed unmatched. Germline CDR1 and CDR2: SGHTA and FQGNSA. The CDR3 covers 16 residues. CDR3 protein: CASSGALAGGGNEQFF. The CDR3 DNA follows: TGTGCCAGCAGCGGTGCGTTAGCGGGAGGGGGCAATGAGCAGTTCTTC.

The rearrangement uses TRBV11-3 and TRBJ2-7; 9 bases are a match to TRBD1. Germline trimming cut 5 bases from V and 3 bases from J; bases unmatched to any gene: 11. The germline V gene encodes CDR1 SGHNT and CDR2 YENEEA. This CDR3 is 16 amino acids long. The CDR3 nucleotides are TGTGCCAGCAGCCCGTTCCCGGGACAGGGAGACTACGAGCAGTACTTC. This sequence encodes CASSPFPGQGDYEQYF. The whole variable domain, filled in from reference TRBV11-3 and TRBJ2-7, reads EAGVVQSPRYKIIEKKQPVAFWCNPISGHNTLYWYLQNLGQGPELLIRYENEEAVDDSQLPKDRFSAERLKGVDSTLKIQPAELGDSAVYLCASSPFPGQGDYEQYFGPGTRLTVT.

This clone showed up just a few times. This rearrangement joins TRBV2 to TRBJ2-7, with 7 positions matching TRBD2. The V gene's germline CDR1 is SNHLY and CDR2 FYNNEI. The V gene end was trimmed by 7 bases and the J gene end by 4 bases; junction bases not matched to a gene: 13. CDR3 length: 15 amino acids. The CDR3 protein is CASNSRGGSIYEQYF. The CDR3 DNA is TGTGCCAGCAATTCCCGCGGCGGGAGCATTTACGAGCAGTACTTC.

The rearrangement uses TRBV10-2 and TRBJ2-3, with 12 bases matching TRBD1. This CDR3 region has 14 residues. Germline CDR1 and CDR2: WSHSY and SAAADI. V lost 9 bases and J lost 4; bases outside the gene matches: 5. The CDR3, as DNA: TGCGCCAGTGGGGGACAGGGGGCCTCAGATACGCAGTATTTT. This codes for CASGGQGASDTQYF.

This chain uses TRBV14 with TRBJ1-5; D is unresolved. Per germline, CDR1 SGHDN and CDR2 FVKESK. The V and J ends lost 0 bases and 5 bases respectively, with 14 bases between them. The CDR3 has 16 amino acids. The CDR3 DNA sequence: TGTGCCAGCAGCCAAGAATTGCGAGGGATAGATCAGCCCCAGCATTTT. Translated: CASSQELRGIDQPQHF.

The chain couples TRBV25-1 to TRBJ2-7; 7 bases match TRBD1. CDR1 is MGHDK, CDR2 SYGVNS, per germline. This CDR3 has 13 residues. V shed 10 bases and J 6 bases; nucleotides not matched to a gene: 12. CDR3 DNA: TGTGCCAACGGGGACAGAGAGGGACGCGAGCAGTACTTC. It codes for CANGDREGREQYF.

The chain has TRBV6-2 or TRBV6-3 and TRBJ2-2; 12 bases align to TRBD2. J gave up 5 bases and V 9 bases, and 7 bases lay outside the gene matches. Looked up from germline, CDR1 is MNHEY and CDR2 is SVGEGT. CDR3 size: 15 residues. The CDR3: CASNPGLAGTGELFF. In DNA, the CDR3 is TGTGCCAGTAACCCTGGACTAGCGGGGACCGGGGAGCTGTTTTTT.

The chain carries TRBV6-1 and TRBJ2-7; 8 bases fit TRBD1. CDR3 length: 16 amino acids. The V and J ends lost 0 bases and 3 bases, in that order; junction bases with no gene match: 7. The germline gives CDR1 MNHNS, CDR2 SASEGT. CDR3 residues: CASSEARWTGYYEQYF. The DNA for the CDR3 is TGTGCCAGCAGTGAAGCGCGGTGGACAGGGTACTACGAGCAGTACTTC.

The rearrangement uses TRBV28 and TRBJ2-7, with D perhaps TRBD2 (5 bases). CDR1 is MDHEN and CDR2 is SYDVKM in the germline V gene. The CDR3 is 10 amino acids. V lost 7 bases to trimming and J lost 6 bases, with 7 bases between them. CDR3 coding DNA: TGTGCCAGCAAACGGGGCGAGCAGTACTTC. This translates into CASKRGEQYF.

This chain connects TRBV10-3 to TRBJ2-7, with 7 bases lining up with TRBD2. The CDR3 is made up of 16 amino acids. V lost 0 bases, J lost 3 bases, and 8 bases stayed unmatched. From germline, CDR1 is ENHRY and CDR2 SYGVKD. The chain's CDR3 is CAISESGAGPVYEQYF. CDR3 sequence (DNA): TGTGCCATCAGTGAGTCGGGAGCGGGACCCGTCTACGAGCAGTACTTC.

This rearrangement joins TRBV28 to TRBJ2-1, with 7 bases matching TRBD2. The CDR3 runs 14 residues. CDR1 and CDR2 from the germline V gene are MDHEN and SYDVKM. Trimming took 10 bases from V and 0 from J; bases not matched to a gene: 6. CDR3 bases: TGTGCCATCACGGGAGGAAGCTCCTACAATGAGCAGTTCTTC. Translated, it gives CAITGGSSYNEQFF.